This T cell receptor (beta chain) was captured by sequencing in a study of post-analysis software for immune sequencing data. Study in general: There were relapsing-remitting, secondary progressive and progressive-relapsing multiple sclerosis among the disease courses included. Points from the study as a whole: For normalized Chao1 diversity, multiple sclerosis patients scored significantly lower than controls did. Relative to controls, patients had about five TRBV segments at higher frequency, with TRBV5-6, TRBV5-1 and TRBV20-1 among these. F measure showed strong co-clustering of same-batch samples.

The CDR3 extends over 14 amino acids. Germline-derived CDR1 and CDR2 are SGHTA and FQGNSA. The junction had 9 bases not matched to a gene; V was cut back by 5 bases and J by 5 bases. Sequencing libraries made from TCR beta cDNA carried unique molecular identifiers. With roughly 1 to 10 million T cells as the source, approximately 500,000 cDNA molecules resulted. TCRdb re-called the PCR reads with MiXCR, one entry per CDR3 protein. The table lists roughly 670,000 distinct CDR3 sequences, 59% of them singletons. This clonotype was seen a handful of times. Its antigen is not identified. The clonotype originates from a girl aged 2-10 years with multiple sclerosis. The chain combines TRBV7-2 with TRBJ2-7; 7 bases agree with TRBD2. Sequencing was done on a sample of blood. The CDR3 here is CASSLRTSKDEQYF. In DNA form, the CDR3 reads TGTGCCAGCAGCCTCAGGACTAGTAAGGACGAGCAGTACTTC. The full variable domain, rest sourced from reference TRBV7-2 and TRBJ2-7, is GAGVSQSPSNKVTEKGKDVELRCDPISGHTALYWYRQSLGQGLEFLIYFQGNSAPDKSGLPSDRFSAERTGGSVSTLTIQRTQQEDSAVYLCASSLRTSKDEQYFGPGTRLTVT.